The clone carrying this T cell receptor beta chain was observed many times. The data derive from a study of patients and donors after allogeneic stem cell transplantation. The CDR3 totals 12 residues. V was shortened by 5 bases and J by 4 bases, with 6 bases between the two germline ends. Germline values: CDR1 SEHNR, CDR2 FQNEAQ (reference sequence). TCRdb reprocessed the RT-PCR reads with MiXCR, giving one entry per CDR3 protein. The data show around 27,000 distinct CDR3 sequences, about 8% seen once. The sequencing input was blood, either unsorted or a sorted T cell fraction (not recorded which). V gene TRBV7-9 combines with J gene TRBJ1-5; D is ambiguous. The receptor was derived from a human donor who was either an allogeneic HSCT recipient or a stem cell or donor lymphocyte infusion donor (not recorded which). It is not recorded whose cells these are; they may come from a transplant donor. The DNA for the CDR3 is TGTGCCAGCAGCCCACTAAATCAGCCCCAGCATTTT. Translating gives CASSPLNQPQHF.